Ten or more counts support the clone carrying this T cell receptor (beta chain). The data belong to a study of blood T cells in healthy people across ages. Trimming removed 1 base at V and 0 bases at J, with 0 bases between. CDR3 size: 11 residues. Germline values: CDR1 DFQATT, CDR2 SNEGSKA (reference sequence). The authors ran a second PCR of roughly 6 to 12 cycles using a sample-barcoded 5' primer and a J-beta primer mix. From the 5' RACE reads, TCRdb called clonotypes with MiXCR, one entry per CDR3 protein. The repertoire includes about 800,000 distinct CDR3 sequences, 58% of them detected once, and about 20% sits in the top ten.

Sequences were obtained from blood. The receptor's source is a man younger than 40 in good health. This chain joins TRBV20-1 and TRBJ1-2; D gene uncertain. In DNA form, the CDR3 reads TGCAGTGCTAGAGCTAACTATGGCTACACCTTC. Translation gives CSARANYGYTF.